The source of this T cell receptor (beta chain) is a study of OX40 agonist ivuxolimab in advanced cancers. In regard to this clone: What it recognizes is unknown.

Study observations and caveats: Clonal expansion by week 6 occurred in CD4+ and CD8+ blood T cells (at 0.1 to 3.0 mg/kg). The authors did not determine the antigen specificity of the expanded peripheral T cells. Low normalized T-cell clonal expansion also characterized some of the nonresponders.

This table comes from immunoSEQ multiplex PCR, and its TCRdb copy is limited to in-frame clones, with some not included. This sample carries about 62,000 clones, roughly 88% of them seen once, and the ten largest clones take 0.27%. Germline V gene sequence: CDR1 LGHNA, CDR2 YSLEER. The ends were cut back, 1 base at V and 3 bases at J, with 18 bases in the middle. The CDR3 totals 17 residues. V and J are TRBV4-3 and TRBJ2-5; weak D call: TRBD1 (5 bases). The source was CD4+ or CD8+ T cells sorted from blood, collected in a trial of the OX40 agonist ivuxolimab. This clonotype originated in an adult with an advanced solid tumor such as melanoma, head and neck, liver or kidney cancer. CDR3 coding DNA: TGCGCCAGCAGCCAAGGGCGTGGGGCGTACCCAGAAGAGACCCAGTACTTC. Amino acid sequence: CASSQGRGAYPEETQYF.